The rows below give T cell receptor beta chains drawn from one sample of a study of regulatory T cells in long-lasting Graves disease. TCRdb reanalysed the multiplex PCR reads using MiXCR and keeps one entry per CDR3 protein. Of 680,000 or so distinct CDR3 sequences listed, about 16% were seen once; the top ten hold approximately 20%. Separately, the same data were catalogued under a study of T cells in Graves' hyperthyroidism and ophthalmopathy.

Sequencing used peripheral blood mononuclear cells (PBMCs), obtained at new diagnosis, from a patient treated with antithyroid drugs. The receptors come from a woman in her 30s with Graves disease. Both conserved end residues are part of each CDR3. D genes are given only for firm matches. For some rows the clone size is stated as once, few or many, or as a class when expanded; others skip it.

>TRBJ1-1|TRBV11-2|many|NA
CASSPVTEAFF
TGTGCCAGCAGCCCTGTCACTGAAGCTTTCTTT
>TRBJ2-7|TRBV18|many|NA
CASSPGDYEQYF
TGTGCCAGCAGCCCCGGGGACTACGAGCAGTACTTC
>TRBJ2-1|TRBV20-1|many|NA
CSASSYNEQFF
TGCAGTGCTAGCTCCTACAATGAGCAGTTCTTC
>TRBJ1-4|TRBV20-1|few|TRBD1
CSARRGQAEKLFF
TGCAGTGCTAGACGCGGACAGGCTGAAAAACTGTTTTTT
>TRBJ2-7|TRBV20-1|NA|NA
CSADEQNSYEQYF
TGCAGTGCCGACGAACAGAATTCCTACGAGCAGTACTTC
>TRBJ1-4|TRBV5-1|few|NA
CASSLAWGFRNNEKLFF
TGCGCCAGCAGCTTGGCCTGGGGGTTTCGTAATAATGAAAAACTGTTTTTT
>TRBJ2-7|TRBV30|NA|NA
CTWGRDTGNYIHF
TGTACCTGGGGTAGGGATACAGGGAATTATATTCACTTC
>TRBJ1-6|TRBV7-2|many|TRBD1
CASSSLTGWANSPLHF
TGTGCCAGCAGCTCCCTGACAGGGTGGGCTAATTCACCCCTCCACTTT
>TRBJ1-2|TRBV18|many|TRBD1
CASSPGTGESGYTF
TGTGCCAGCTCACCAGGGACAGGGGAGAGTGGCTACACCTTC
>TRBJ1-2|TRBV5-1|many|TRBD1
CASSPGQGTDYGYTF
TGCGCCAGCAGCCCCGGACAGGGGACCGACTATGGCTACACCTTC
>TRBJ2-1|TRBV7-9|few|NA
CASSDQGFSSDEQFF
TGTGCCAGCAGCGATCAAGGGTTTAGTTCGGATGAGCAGTTCTTC
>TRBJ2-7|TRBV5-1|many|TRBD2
CASSPPGLAGVNEQYF
TGCGCCAGCAGCCCGCCCGGACTAGCGGGAGTCAACGAGCAGTACTTC
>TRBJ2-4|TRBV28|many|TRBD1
CASSPTTGALAKNIQYF
TGTGCCAGCAGCCCTACGACAGGGGCGCTAGCCAAAAACATTCAGTACTTC
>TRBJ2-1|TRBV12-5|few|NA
CASGQFNNEQFF
TGTGCTAGTGGTCAGTTTAACAATGAGCAGTTCTTC
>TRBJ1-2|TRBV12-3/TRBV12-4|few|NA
CASRGGYYGYTF
TGTGCCAGCAGAGGAGGATACTATGGCTACACCTTC
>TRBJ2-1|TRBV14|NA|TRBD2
CASSQVGTSGRNEQFF
TGTGCCAGCAGCCAAGTAGGGACTAGCGGGAGAAATGAGCAGTTCTTC
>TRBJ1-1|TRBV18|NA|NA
CASSPEAVTEAFF
TGTGCCAGCTCACCCGAGGCGGTCACTGAAGCTTTCTTT
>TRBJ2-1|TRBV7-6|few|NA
CASSLAAWTHEQFF
TGTGCCAGCAGCTTAGCGGCTTGGACCCATGAGCAGTTCTTC
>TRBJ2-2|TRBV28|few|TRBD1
CASSTSAGQGNTGELFF
TGTGCCAGCAGTACGTCAGCGGGACAGGGAAACACCGGGGAGCTGTTTTTT
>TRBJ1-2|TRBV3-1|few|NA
CASSQASGQGYTF
TGTGCCAGCAGCCAAGCTTCAGGGCAGGGCTACACCTTC
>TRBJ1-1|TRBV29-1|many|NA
CSVRDQGNTEAFF
TGCAGCGTTAGGGATCAGGGTAACACTGAAGCTTTCTTT
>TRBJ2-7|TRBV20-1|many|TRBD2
CSVSSGRTQRYEQYF
TGCAGTGTCTCTTCCGGGAGGACTCAACGCTACGAGCAGTACTTC
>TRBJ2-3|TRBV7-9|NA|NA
CASSLQGPSTDTQYF
TGTGCCAGCAGCTTACAGGGTCCGAGCACAGATACGCAGTATTTT
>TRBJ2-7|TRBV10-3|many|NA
CAISRLVNEQYF
TGTGCCATCAGCCGTCTTGTCAACGAGCAGTACTTC
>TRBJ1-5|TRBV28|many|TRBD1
CASLQGSQPQHF
TGTGCCAGCCTACAGGGGAGTCAGCCCCAGCATTTT
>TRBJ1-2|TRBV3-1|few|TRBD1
CASSLVGTGRSNPFGGYTF
TGTGCCAGCAGCCTCGTCGGGACAGGGCGGTCAAACCCATTCGGTGGCTACACCTTC